This TCR beta chain derives from a study of blood T cell repertoires in COVID-19. This clone was observed a single time. This CDR3 region has 15 residues. CDR1 is MNHEY and CDR2 is SVGAGI in the germline V gene. Losses at the gene ends were 6 bases for V and 1 base for J; bases not matched to a gene: 3. Sequenced by immunoSEQ multiplex PCR; TCRdb stores in-frame clones only, minus some. The sample has roughly 190,000 clones, about 70% seen once; the top ten hold roughly 8.6%. Sequenced sample: peripheral blood. The chain carries TRBV6-5 and TRBJ2-2; 9 bases fit TRBD2. This receptor was obtained from a woman in her forties or fifties with active or convalescent COVID-19. CDR3 sequence (DNA): TGTGCCAGCAGAACTAGCGGGCGGAACACCGGGGAGCTGTTTTTT. Translated: CASRTSGRNTGELFF.